The clone carrying this T cell receptor (beta chain) has only a few counts. The sample comes from a study of blood T cell repertoires in COVID-19. As for the study in general: Acute-phase and convalescent COVID-19 samples originated in the United States, Italy and Spain. Sample material is recorded as cDNA or gDNA derived from T cells, B-cell-depleted T cells, or PBMCs.

V lost 4 bases, J lost 6 bases, and 11 bases lay in between. This CDR3 is built from 13 residues. Per the study methods: For nucleated cells, counts were estimated from reference gene primer amplification. The method was immunoSEQ multiplex PCR; TCRdb's version includes in-frame clones alone and lacks a portion of them. That table furnishes V, J and clone size, whereas the DNA furnished D and trimming. This repertoire shows around 120,000 clones, roughly 90% found once; its top ten account for 7.5% to 9%. The chain is built from TRBV12-3 or TRBV12-4 and TRBJ2-3; tentatively, D is TRBD2 (6 bases). This receptor was taken from a man aged 65 to 85 who had recovered from COVID-19. Sequencing used peripheral blood. DNA of the CDR3: TGTGCCAGCAGTTCCGGGACTCATGATACGCAGTATTTT. Translation gives CASSSGTHDTQYF.